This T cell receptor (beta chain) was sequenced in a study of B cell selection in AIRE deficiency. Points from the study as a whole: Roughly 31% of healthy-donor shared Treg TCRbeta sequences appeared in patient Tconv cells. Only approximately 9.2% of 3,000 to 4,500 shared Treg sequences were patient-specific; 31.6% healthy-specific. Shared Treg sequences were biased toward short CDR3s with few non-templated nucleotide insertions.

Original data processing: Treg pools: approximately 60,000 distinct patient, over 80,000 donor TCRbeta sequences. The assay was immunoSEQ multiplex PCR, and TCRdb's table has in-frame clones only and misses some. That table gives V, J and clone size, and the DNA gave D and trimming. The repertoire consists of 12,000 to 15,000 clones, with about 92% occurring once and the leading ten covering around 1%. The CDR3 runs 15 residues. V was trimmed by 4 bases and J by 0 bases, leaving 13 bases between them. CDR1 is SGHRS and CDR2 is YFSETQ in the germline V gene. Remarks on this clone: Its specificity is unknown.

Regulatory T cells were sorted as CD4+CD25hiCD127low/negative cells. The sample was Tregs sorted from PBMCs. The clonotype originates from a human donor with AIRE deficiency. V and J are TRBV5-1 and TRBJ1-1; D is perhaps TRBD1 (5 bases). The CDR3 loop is CASSRPGPLNTEAFF. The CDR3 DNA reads TGCGCCAGCAGCCGGCCGGGACCATTGAACACTGAAGCTTTCTTT.